Included here is one T cell receptor beta chain sequence, with context. MiXCR was run by TCRdb on the 5' RACE reads, yielding one entry per CDR3 protein. This sample has 85,000 to 100,000 distinct CDR3 sequences, with 15% to 20% found just once. The data derive from a study of spatial heterogeneity in lung cancer. The time point denotes: blood at routine non-recurrence follow-up after resection. Germline CDR1 is ENHRY and CDR2 is SYGVKD. CDR3 length: 17 residues. J gave up 1 base and V 2 bases, and 10 bases lay outside the gene matches. The origin of this receptor is a male donor with early-stage non-small cell lung cancer. The source was PBMCs, collected at follow-up. This chain uses TRBV10-3 with TRBJ1-1; the match to TRBD1 covers 7 bases. CDR3 DNA sequence: TGTGCCATCAGTGAGGAACAGGGGAGGGTATCGAACACTGAAGCTTTCTTT. Encoded protein: CAISEEQGRVSNTEAFF.